This paragraph covers one T cell receptor beta chain sequence. Its antigen is not known. This specimen comes from a study of T cells in Graves' hyperthyroidism and ophthalmopathy. The study's findings and limits: Researchers report that a 13 V-J model separated ophthalmopathy from stable hyperthyroidism.

V shed 0 bases and J 4 bases; nucleotides not matched to a gene: 11. CDR1 and CDR2 from the germline V gene are SQVTM and ANQGSEA. The CDR3 consists of 18 residues. TCR beta CDR3 regions were amplified from RNA. The study used the HTBI primer set for a first-round RT-PCR of the TCR CDR3. One entry per CDR3 protein results from TCRdb running MiXCR on the multiplex PCR reads. The sample has around 580,000 distinct CDR3 sequences; 35% to 55% are singletons. Diagnosis of hyperthyroidism was new in patients aged 18 to 65, and its duration was under 2 months. This sequence originates from a woman aged 18-29 years with Graves' hyperthyroidism. The chain carries TRBV29-1 and TRBJ2-6; 8 bases map to TRBD1. What was sequenced was peripheral blood or thyroid tissue (not recorded which). Here the CDR3 reads CSVEDAEQGVGGANVLTF. The CDR3 nucleotides are TGCAGCGTTGAAGATGCGGAACAGGGGGTAGGAGGGGCCAACGTCCTGACTTTC.